This T cell receptor beta chain was captured in a study of a mutant IDH1 vaccine in newly diagnosed glioma (dated by TCRdb to 2020 to 2023). Turning to the overall study: Of the 25 to 40 patients who were treated, about 62% were male and approximately 38% were female, and the mean age was roughly 40 years. Prior to enrollment, patients had been given standard therapy consisting of radiotherapy alone, temozolomide alone, or radiochemotherapy with temozolomide, with the combination given to most patients. Peripheral blood samples were drawn at six visits, namely V03 (baseline), V05, V07, V10, V12 and V13. Longitudinal TCRB deep sequencing was done for some 26 treated patients, wherever samples were available for exploratory analyses. What the research found in general, with its limitations: According to the authors, sample limitations meant that analyses of patient blood samples could not be reproduced. Pseudoprogression seemed to be unrelated to changes in the top peripheral T cell clonotypes found by TCRB sequencing. PBMC samples for TCRB deep sequencing were selected based on availability. Immune responses induced by the vaccine were seen in roughly 92% of patients across multiple MHC alleles.

With regard to this clone: It lacks a known antigen. One base away there is no much larger clone; base qualities are not given.

This specimen's time point label, per the study, means: baseline, week 1 (first vaccination visit). The treatment or condition tag for this specimen amounts to: pre-vaccination baseline after standard-of-care therapy. Donors had newly diagnosed WHO grade 3 or 4 IDH1-mutant astrocytomas with loss of nuclear ATRX. The samples were drawn from NOA16, a multicentre, single-arm, open-label phase I trial in Germany that tested a mutant IDH1 peptide vaccine in humans for the first time. For immunogenicity testing, the blood drawn at visit V03 was used as the baseline sample. Genomic DNA for TCRB sequencing was extracted from EDTA blood using the DNeasy Blood and Tissue Kit. From cysteine to phenylalanine, the CDR3 is 17 amino acids long. The only DNA kept is the CDR3, 51 bases in frame from the first base. Clipping removes 5 bases from V and 5 bases from J, with 10 as the unmatched junction base count. Based on the germline V gene, the CDR1 and CDR2 sequences are MGHRA and YSYEKL.

Preparation of the library involved the immunoSEQ multiplex PCR assay. The hsTCRB Kit was used according to the manufacturer's protocol to amplify rearranged TCR beta chain sequences. Sequencing of TCRB libraries was carried out on an Illumina MiSeq. Under the source paper's analysis protocol: The proprietary platform of the kit vendor was used for demultiplexing, trimming and gene mapping. TCRdb obtained this table from immuneACCESS and retained in-frame rearrangements with V and J assigned. These tables miss some clones; where compared with another copy, unresolved V genes account for less than half of the shortfall, and the remainder is unexplained. Clone size and the V and J calls come from that table; the DNA yielded D and trimming. Present in this sample are nearly 50,000 clones, 70% to 90% of which were seen just once. About 2.2% of the sample lies in the top ten.

Sequenced material: PBMCs, taken from a glioma patient treated with radiotherapy, temozolomide or both. This clonotype was sampled from a man between 35 and 55 years old with glioma. Recombination joined TRBV4-1 with TRBJ2-5; 14 bases in between match TRBD2. The nucleotide sequence reads as follows: TGCGCCAGCAGCGAATCGGGACTAGCGGGAGATGATGAGACCCAGTACTTC. It is translated as CASSESGLAGDDETQYF.